The 17 T cell receptor beta chains presented below share a single source sample, sequenced in a study of blood T cell repertoires in COVID-19. Using immunoSEQ multiplex PCR, the repertoire was profiled, and TCRdb retains in-frame clones only, with some absent. Of more than 80,000 clones in the sample, approximately 90% were seen once. Sample: peripheral blood. All receptors come from a woman aged 55 to 70 with COVID-19, enrolled during active disease.

CDR3 bases: TGTGCCAGCAGTTCCCGACAGGAATACACTGAAGCTTTCTTT. Its translation: CASSSRQEYTEAFF. The V and J genes are TRBV6-5 and TRBJ1-1; the D gene is possibly TRBD1 (6 bases). The CDR3 contains 14 residues. V lost 4 bases, J lost 3 bases, and 12 bases lay in between. Germline V gives CDR1 MNHEY, CDR2 SVGAGI.

About this clone itself: The identical CDR3 is also encoded by other nucleotide sequences in the sample. The rearrangement joins TRBV5-1 to TRBJ1-1; D unresolved. Germline CDR1 and CDR2: SGHRS and YFSETQ. The V gene lost 1 base and the J gene lost 3 bases, with 10 bases spanning the gap. The CDR3 sequence is 14 residues long. CDR3 amino acids: CASSLRGADTEAFF. The DNA for the CDR3 is TGCGCCAGCAGCTTGCGGGGAGCGGACACTGAAGCTTTCTTT.

This clone was observed a handful of times. V is TRBV18 and J is TRBJ1-5; TRBD1 matches at 10 bases. The V segment lost 2 bases and the J segment 6 bases; nucleotides outside the gene matches: 10. The germline V gene encodes CDR1 KGHSH and CDR2 LQKENI. The CDR3 totals 17 residues. Here the CDR3 DNA reads TGTGCCAGCTCACCAGGGCTGACAGGGGGCGCGGGTCAGCCCCAGCATTTT. It encodes CASSPGLTGGAGQPQHF.

The J gene is TRBJ2-7, the V gene TRBV3-1 (or the pseudogene TRBV3-2); TRBD2 might be the D (5 bases). The CDR3 sequence is 13 residues long. Germline lookup yields CDR1 LGHDT and CDR2 YNNKEL (reference sequence). Trimming removed 2 bases at V and 6 bases at J, with 11 bases between. The CDR3 sequence: CASSQSGVLEQYF. CDR3 nucleotide sequence: TGTGCCAGCAGCCAATCCGGGGTCCTCGAGCAGTACTTC.

This clone was seen only a few times. The chain links TRBV14 to TRBJ2-1; perhaps TRBD1 as D (5 bases). CDR1 and CDR2 (germline): SGHDN, FVKESK. The CDR3 is 12 residues long. V was shortened by 4 bases and J by 8 bases, with 9 bases between the two germline ends. Here the CDR3 reads CASSPQGYEQFF. Written as DNA, the CDR3 is TGTGCCAGCAGCCCGCAGGGCTATGAGCAGTTCTTC.

The CDR3 here is CAITLTSGGTDTQYF. For the CDR3, the DNA is TGTGCCATCACCCTTACTAGCGGGGGGACAGATACGCAGTATTTT. The chain couples TRBV10-3 to TRBJ2-3; 12 positions agree with TRBD2. Trimming took 7 bases from V and 3 from J; bases not matched to a gene: 5. Germline V gene data show CDR1 as ENHRY and CDR2 as SYGVKD. CDR3 size: 15 residues.

Written as DNA, the CDR3 is TGTGCCAGCAGCTTCCTCTCGCGATATAGCAATCAGCCCCAGCATTTT. Its translation: CASSFLSRYSNQPQHF. The V call is TRBV6-2 or TRBV6-3, the J call TRBJ1-5; no clear D. Trimming removed 6 bases at V and 0 bases at J, with 15 bases between. CDR1 is MNHEY and CDR2 is SVGEGT in the germline V gene. The length of the CDR3 is 16 residues.

The V gene is TRBV5-1, the J gene TRBJ2-5; 9 nucleotides align to TRBD1. The CDR3 length is 14 residues. The V segment lost 4 bases and the J segment 5 bases; nucleotides outside the gene matches: 6. Germline CDR1 and CDR2: SGHRS and YFSETQ. The CDR3 DNA reads as TGCGCCAGCAGCCAGGGACAGGGCGGTGAGACCCAGTACTTC. Translated, it gives CASSQGQGGETQYF.

This chain uses TRBV7-2 with TRBJ2-5; D possibly corresponds to TRBD1 (6 bases). CDR1 SGHTA and CDR2 FQGNSA come from the germline V gene. Trimming stripped 5 bases from V and 0 bases from J, with 16 bases between. The CDR3 spans 16 residues. CDR3 nucleotide sequence: TGTGCCAGCAGCCGTATACTTACAGGGAACCAAGAGACCCAGTACTTC. This codes for CASSRILTGNQETQYF.

This chain uses TRBV6-2 or TRBV6-3 with TRBJ1-1; 11 bases agree with TRBD1. CDR3 length: 18 residues. CDR1 is MNHEY, CDR2 SVGEGT, per germline. Losses at the gene ends were 2 bases for V and 1 base for J; bases not matched to a gene: 9. CDR3 coding DNA: TGTGCCAGCAGTTACACACTGGGACAGGGGGTTTCGAACACTGAAGCTTTCTTT. Its translation is CASSYTLGQGVSNTEAFF.

This clone is a singleton in its sample. The V and J genes are TRBV19 and TRBJ1-2, with a possible D match to TRBD1 (5 bases). This CDR3 contains 13 residues. V lost 3 bases and J lost 6, with 11 bases in between. Germline lookup yields CDR1 LNHDA and CDR2 SQIVND (reference sequence). DNA of the CDR3: TGTGCCAGTAGTATTTGGGCAGGGAATGGCTACACCTTC. Its translation: CASSIWAGNGYTF.

V usage is TRBV7-7 and J usage is TRBJ2-2, with 7 bases aligning to TRBD1. This CDR3 contains 16 residues. Per germline, CDR1 SSHAT and CDR2 FNYEAQ (reference sequence). Trimming took 0 bases from V and 1 from J; bases not matched to a gene: 2. The CDR3 loop is CASSLAYRGNTGELFF. CDR3 in DNA: TGTGCCAGCAGCTTAGCTTACAGGGGGAACACCGGGGAGCTGTTTTTT.

V and J are TRBV29-1 and TRBJ1-5, with 9 bases matching TRBD1. CDR1 and CDR2 (germline): SQVTM, ANQGSEA. The CDR3 contains 13 residues. Losses at the gene ends were 6 bases for V and 9 bases for J; bases not matched to a gene: 9. The CDR3 nucleotides read TGCAGCGTACAACAGGGGGCCTGGGGGCCCCAGCATTTT. Translation: CSVQQGAWGPQHF.

The genes are TRBV10-3 and TRBJ1-5; 7 bases match TRBD1. Per germline, CDR1 ENHRY and CDR2 SYGVKD. Trimming cost V 8 bases and J 0 bases; bases outside gene matches: 4. The CDR3 contains 14 residues. The CDR3 sequence: CAIGRDSSNQPQHF. Here the CDR3 DNA reads TGTGCCATCGGACGGGACAGTAGCAATCAGCCCCAGCATTTT.

The chain couples TRBV3-1 (or the pseudogene TRBV3-2) to TRBJ2-7; TRBD2 might be the D (5 bases). The CDR3 spans 11 residues. The germline gives CDR1 LGHDT, CDR2 YNNKEL (reference sequence). The germline V and J ends were trimmed by 8 bases and 7 bases, with 12 bases remaining between them. The CDR3 coding sequence is TGTGCCAGCGGACCGAGGGTAGAGCAGTACTTC. Protein: CASGPRVEQYF.

The chain combines TRBV6-5 with TRBJ1-5; D is unclear. The CDR3 contains 15 residues. Germline V lookup: CDR1 MNHEY, CDR2 SVGAGI. Trimming took 6 bases from V and 0 from J, leaving 12 bases between them. CDR3 nucleotides: TGTGCCAGCAGCTCGGAGGGAGGTAGCAATCAGCCCCAGCATTTT. Translating it yields CASSSEGGSNQPQHF.

This chain joins TRBV7-2 and TRBJ1-4; D may be TRBD1 (5 bases). The length of the CDR3 is 14 residues. The germline V and J ends were trimmed by 5 bases and 7 bases, with 14 bases remaining between them. The germline gives CDR1 SGHTA, CDR2 FQGNSA. This chain's CDR3 is CASSPPPGGEKLFF. The CDR3 region has the DNA TGTGCCAGCAGCCCCCCCCCGGGGGGTGAAAAACTGTTTTTT.